The table lists the clone carrying this T cell receptor beta chain with many counts. What it recognizes is unknown. Amplified TCR beta CDR3 regions were obtained using RNA transcripts as template. HTBI primers primed a first-round RT-PCR, and a second-round multiplex PCR followed. TCRdb called the multiplex PCR reads again in MiXCR, with one record for every CDR3 protein. The table has 300,000 or so distinct CDR3 sequences, about a sixth seen once. The V gene end was trimmed by 0 bases and the J gene end by 1 base; junction bases not matched to a gene: 4. The CDR3 is 15 residues long. Germline loops: CDR1 SQVTM, CDR2 ANQGSEA. This sample stems from a study of Graves' ophthalmopathy and Graves' hyperthyroidism. Findings of the study overall: Appearing in blood as well were most expanded thyroid clonotypes above 0.001 frequency.

Exclusion covered patients with other autoimmune diseases or uncontrolled infections (as well as pregnancy or lactation). Someone took the PBMCs out of about 10 ml of fresh peripheral blood. V is TRBV29-1 and J is TRBJ2-5, with 8 bases that match TRBD1. The sequenced sample was peripheral blood. This TCR came from an adult man with Graves' ophthalmopathy. This chain's CDR3 is CSVEDPTGAQETQYF. CDR3 in DNA: TGCAGCGTTGAAGATCCGACAGGGGCCCAAGAGACCCAGTACTTC.